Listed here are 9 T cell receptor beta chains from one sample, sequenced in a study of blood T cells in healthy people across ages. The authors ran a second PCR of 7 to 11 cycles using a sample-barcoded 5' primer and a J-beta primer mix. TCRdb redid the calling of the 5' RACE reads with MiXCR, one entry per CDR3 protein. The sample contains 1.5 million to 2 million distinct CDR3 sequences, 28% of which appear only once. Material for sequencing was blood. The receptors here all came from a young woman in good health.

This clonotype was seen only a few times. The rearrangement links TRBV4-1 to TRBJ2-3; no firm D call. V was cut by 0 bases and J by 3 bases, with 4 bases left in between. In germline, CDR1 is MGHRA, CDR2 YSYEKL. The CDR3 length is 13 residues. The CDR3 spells CASSQDQTDTQYF. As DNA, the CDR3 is TGCGCCAGCAGCCAAGATCAAACAGATACGCAGTATTTT.

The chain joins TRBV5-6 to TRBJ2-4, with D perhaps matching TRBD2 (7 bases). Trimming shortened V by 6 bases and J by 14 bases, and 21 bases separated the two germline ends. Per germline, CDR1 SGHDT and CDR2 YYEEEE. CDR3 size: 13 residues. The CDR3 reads CASTHYTAGAEYF. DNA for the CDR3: TGTGCCAGCACCCACTACACCGCGGGGGCGGAGTACTTC.

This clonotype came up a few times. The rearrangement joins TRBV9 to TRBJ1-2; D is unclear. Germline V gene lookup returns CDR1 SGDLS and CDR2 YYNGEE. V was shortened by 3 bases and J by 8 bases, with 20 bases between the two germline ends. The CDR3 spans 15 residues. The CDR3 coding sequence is TGTGCCAGCAGCGGGACTGCGGGAAGGGAGAAGGGCTACACCTTC. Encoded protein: CASSGTAGREKGYTF.

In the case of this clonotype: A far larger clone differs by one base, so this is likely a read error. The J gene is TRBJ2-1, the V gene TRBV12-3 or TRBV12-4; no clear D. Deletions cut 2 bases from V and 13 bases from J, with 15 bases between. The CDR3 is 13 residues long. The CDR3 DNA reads TGTGCCAGCAGTTTAATTCTTGGAGAGACCCAGTTCTTC. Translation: CASSLILGETQFF.

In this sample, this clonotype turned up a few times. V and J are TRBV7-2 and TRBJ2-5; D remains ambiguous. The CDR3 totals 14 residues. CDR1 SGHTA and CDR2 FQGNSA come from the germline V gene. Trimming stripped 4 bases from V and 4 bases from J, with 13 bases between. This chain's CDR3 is CASSYATSRETQYF. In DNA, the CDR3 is TGTGCCAGCAGCTACGCAACCTCACGAGAGACCCAGTACTTC.

CDR3 sequence: CASSKDRGGTSLNEQFF. DNA for the CDR3: TGCGCCAGCAGTAAGGACAGGGGAGGGACTAGTCTCAATGAGCAGTTCTTC. The chain carries TRBV5-1 and TRBJ2-1; D might be TRBD1 (9 bases). The V gene's germline CDR1 is SGHRS and CDR2 YFSETQ. This CDR3 region has 17 residues. V lost 5 bases to trimming and J lost 6 bases, with 24 bases between them.

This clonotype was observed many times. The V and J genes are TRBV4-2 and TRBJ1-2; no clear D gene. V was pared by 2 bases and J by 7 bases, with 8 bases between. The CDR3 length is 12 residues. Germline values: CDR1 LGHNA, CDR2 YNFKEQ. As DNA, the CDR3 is TGTGCCAGCAGCCAAAACCTAGGTGGCTACACCTTC. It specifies CASSQNLGGYTF.

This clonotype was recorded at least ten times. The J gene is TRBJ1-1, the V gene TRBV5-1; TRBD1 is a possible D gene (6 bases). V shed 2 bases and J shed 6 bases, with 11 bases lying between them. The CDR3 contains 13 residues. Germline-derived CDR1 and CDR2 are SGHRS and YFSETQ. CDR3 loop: CASSFTGFAEAFF. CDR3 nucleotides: TGCGCCAGCAGCTTTACAGGGTTCGCTGAAGCTTTCTTT.

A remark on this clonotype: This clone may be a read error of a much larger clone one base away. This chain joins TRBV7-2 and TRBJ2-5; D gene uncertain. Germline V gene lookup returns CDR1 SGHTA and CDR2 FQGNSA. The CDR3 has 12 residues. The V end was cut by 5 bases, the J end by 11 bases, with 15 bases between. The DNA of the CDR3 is TGTGCCAGCAGCCGTCAGAGGAATGAGCAGTACTTC. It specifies CASSRQRNEQYF.